This T cell receptor (beta chain) was identified during a study of cytomegalovirus exposure and HLA in healthy donors. Germline V lookup: CDR1 LGHNT, CDR2 FRNRAP. V was cut by 7 bases and J by 4 bases, with 14 bases left in between. The CDR3 consists of 14 residues. PCR was performed using 60 Vbeta and 13 Jbeta primers. Clones were read by immunoSEQ multiplex PCR, and TCRdb kept only the in-frame ones, dropping some. The sample includes some 220,000 clones, about 80% seen only once; the top ten take less than 3%. The sequenced sample consisted of PBMCs. The chain combines TRBV12-5 with TRBJ2-1; perhaps TRBD1 as D (6 bases). This TCR was recovered from a woman in her fifties or sixties in good health and CMV-seropositive. DNA of the CDR3: TGTGCTAGTGTTATGACAGGCCCGTACAATGAGCAGTTCTTC. Its translation: CASVMTGPYNEQFF.